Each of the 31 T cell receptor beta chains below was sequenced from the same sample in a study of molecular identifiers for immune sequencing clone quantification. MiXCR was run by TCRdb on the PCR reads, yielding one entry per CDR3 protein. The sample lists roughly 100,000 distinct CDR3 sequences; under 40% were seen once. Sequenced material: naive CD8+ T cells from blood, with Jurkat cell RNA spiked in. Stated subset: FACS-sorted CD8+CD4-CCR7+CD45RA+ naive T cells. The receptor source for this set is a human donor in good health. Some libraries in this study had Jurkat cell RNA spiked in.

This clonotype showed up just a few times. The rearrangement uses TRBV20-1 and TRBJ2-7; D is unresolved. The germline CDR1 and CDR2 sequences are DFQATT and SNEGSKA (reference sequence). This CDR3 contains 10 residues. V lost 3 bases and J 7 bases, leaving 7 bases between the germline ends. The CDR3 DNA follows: TGCAGTGCTAGTGGGGATGAGCAGTACTTC. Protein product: CSASGDEQYF.

CDR3 nucleotide sequence: TGTGCCAGCAGCCCCCTTCCGGGCTCCTACGAGCAGTACTTC. As protein: CASSPLPGSYEQYF. V usage is TRBV9 and J usage is TRBJ2-7; D ambiguous. Trimming removed 4 bases from V and 0 bases from J, with 11 bases in between. CDR3 length equals 14 residues. Per germline, CDR1 SGDLS and CDR2 YYNGEE.

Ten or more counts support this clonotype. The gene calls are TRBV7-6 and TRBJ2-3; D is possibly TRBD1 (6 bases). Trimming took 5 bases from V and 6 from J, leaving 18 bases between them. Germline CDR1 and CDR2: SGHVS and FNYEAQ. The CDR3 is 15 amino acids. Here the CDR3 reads CASSPGQGSRDTQYF. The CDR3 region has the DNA TGTGCCAGCAGCCCAGGCCAGGGGAGTAGGGATACGCAGTATTTT.

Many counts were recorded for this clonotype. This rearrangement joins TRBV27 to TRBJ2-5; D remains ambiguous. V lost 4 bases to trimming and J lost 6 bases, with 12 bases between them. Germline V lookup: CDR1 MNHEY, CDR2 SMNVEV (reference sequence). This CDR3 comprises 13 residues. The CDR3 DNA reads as TGTGCCAGCAGTTCAGGACCCGCAAAGACCCAGTACTTC. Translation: CASSSGPAKTQYF.

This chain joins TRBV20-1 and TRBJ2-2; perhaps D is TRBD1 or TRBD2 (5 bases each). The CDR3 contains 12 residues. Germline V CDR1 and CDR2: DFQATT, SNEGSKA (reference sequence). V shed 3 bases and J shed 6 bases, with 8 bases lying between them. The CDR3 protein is CSASGDAGELFF. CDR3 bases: TGCAGTGCTAGCGGGGACGCCGGGGAGCTGTTTTTT.

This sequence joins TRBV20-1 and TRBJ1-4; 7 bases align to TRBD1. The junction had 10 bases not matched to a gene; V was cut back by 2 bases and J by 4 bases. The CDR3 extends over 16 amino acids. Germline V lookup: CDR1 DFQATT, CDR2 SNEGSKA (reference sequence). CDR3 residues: CSARRVPGQINEKLFF. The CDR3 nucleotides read TGCAGTGCTAGACGAGTTCCGGGACAGATTAATGAAAAACTGTTTTTT.

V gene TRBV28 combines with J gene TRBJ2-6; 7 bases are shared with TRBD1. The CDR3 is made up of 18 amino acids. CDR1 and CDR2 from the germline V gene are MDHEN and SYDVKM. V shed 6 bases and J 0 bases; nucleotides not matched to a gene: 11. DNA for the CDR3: TGTGCCAGCAGCCCAGGGACAGCTCTTCCCTCTGGGGCCAACGTCCTGACTTTC. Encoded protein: CASSPGTALPSGANVLTF.

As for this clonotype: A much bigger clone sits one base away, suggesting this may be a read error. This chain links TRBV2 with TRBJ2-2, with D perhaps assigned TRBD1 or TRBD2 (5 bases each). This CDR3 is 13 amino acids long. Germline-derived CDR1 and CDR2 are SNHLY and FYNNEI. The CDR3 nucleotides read TGTGCCAGCAGCGGAACCGGGACCGGGGATCTGTTTTTT. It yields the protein CASSGTGTGDLFF.

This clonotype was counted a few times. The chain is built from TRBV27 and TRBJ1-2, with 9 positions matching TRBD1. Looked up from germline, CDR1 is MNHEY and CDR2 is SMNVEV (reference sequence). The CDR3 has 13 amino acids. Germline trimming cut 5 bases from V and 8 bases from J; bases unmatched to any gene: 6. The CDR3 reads CASSPQGAGGYTF. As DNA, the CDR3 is TGTGCCAGCAGTCCACAGGGGGCAGGAGGCTACACCTTC.

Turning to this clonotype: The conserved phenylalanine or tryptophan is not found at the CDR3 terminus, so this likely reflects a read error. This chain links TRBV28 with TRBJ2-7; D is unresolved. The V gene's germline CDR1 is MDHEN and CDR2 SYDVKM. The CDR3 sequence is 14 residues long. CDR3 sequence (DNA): TGTGCCAGCCGCTTATCCGTTAGCTCCTTCGAGCAGTACATC. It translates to CASRLSVSSFEQYI.

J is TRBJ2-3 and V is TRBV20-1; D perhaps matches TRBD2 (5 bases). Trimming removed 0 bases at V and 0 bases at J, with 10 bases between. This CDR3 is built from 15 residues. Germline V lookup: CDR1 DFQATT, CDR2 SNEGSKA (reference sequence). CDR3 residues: CSARDTWTSTDTQYF. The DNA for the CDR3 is TGCAGTGCTAGAGATACTTGGACTAGCACAGATACGCAGTATTTT.

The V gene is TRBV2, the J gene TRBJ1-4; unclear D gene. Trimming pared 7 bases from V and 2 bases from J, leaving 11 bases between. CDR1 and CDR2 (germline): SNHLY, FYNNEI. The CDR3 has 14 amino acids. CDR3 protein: CASKSGVTNEKLFF. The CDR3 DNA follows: TGTGCCAGCAAATCCGGGGTTACTAATGAAAAACTGTTTTTT.

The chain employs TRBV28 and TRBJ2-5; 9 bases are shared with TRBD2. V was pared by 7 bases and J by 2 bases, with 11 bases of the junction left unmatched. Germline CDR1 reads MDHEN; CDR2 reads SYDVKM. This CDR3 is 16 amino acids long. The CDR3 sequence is CASTTLSSGAQETQYF. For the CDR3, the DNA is TGTGCCAGCACCACCTTGTCTAGCGGGGCACAAGAGACCCAGTACTTC. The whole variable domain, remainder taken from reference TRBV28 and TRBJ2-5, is DVKVTQSSRYLVKRTGEKVFLECVQDMDHENMFWYRQDPGLGLRLIYFSYDVKMKEKGDIPEGYSVSREKKERFSLILESASTNQTSMYLCASTTLSSGAQETQYFGPGTRLLVL.

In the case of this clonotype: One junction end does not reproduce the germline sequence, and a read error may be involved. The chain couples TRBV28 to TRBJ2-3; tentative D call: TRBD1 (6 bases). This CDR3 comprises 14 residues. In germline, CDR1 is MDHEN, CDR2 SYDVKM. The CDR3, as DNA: TGTACCAGCACTGGACAGACCTACACAGATACGCAGTATTTT. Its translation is CTSTGQTYTDTQYF.

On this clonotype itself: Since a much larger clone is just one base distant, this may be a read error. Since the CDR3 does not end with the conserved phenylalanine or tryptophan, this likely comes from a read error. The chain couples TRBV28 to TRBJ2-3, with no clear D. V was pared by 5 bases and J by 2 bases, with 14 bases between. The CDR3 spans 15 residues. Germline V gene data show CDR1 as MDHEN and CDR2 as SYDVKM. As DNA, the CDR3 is TGTGCCAGCAGTCCCACGGTGCCCTTCACAGATACGCAGTATTAT. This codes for CASSPTVPFTDTQYY.

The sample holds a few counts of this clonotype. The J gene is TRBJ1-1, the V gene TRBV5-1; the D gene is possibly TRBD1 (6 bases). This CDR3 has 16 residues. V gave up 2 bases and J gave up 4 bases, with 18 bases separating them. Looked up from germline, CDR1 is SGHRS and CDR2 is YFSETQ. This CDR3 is CASSFYGGRVGTEAFF. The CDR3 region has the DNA TGCGCCAGCAGCTTTTATGGGGGGCGGGTCGGCACTGAAGCTTTCTTT.

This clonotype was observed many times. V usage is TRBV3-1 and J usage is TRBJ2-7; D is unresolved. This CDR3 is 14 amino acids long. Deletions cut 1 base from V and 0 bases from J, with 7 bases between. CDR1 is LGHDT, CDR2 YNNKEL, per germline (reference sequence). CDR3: CASSQGSSSYEQYF. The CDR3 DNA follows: TGTGCCAGCAGCCAAGGCTCGAGCTCCTACGAGCAGTACTTC.

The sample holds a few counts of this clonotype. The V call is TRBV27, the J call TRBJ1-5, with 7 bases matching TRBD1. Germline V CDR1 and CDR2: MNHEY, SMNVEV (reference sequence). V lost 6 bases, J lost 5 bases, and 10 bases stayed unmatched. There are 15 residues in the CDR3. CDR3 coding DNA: TGTGCCAGCAGGCCCATGGCAGGGGGGGATCAGCCCCAGCATTTT. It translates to CASRPMAGGDQPQHF.

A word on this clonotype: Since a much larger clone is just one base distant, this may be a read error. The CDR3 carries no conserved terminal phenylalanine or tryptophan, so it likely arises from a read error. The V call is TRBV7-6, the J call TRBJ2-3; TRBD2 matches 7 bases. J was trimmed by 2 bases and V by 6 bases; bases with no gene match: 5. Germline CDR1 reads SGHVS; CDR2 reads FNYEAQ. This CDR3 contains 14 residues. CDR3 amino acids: CASSYSGPTDTQYL. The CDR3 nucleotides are TGTGCCAGCAGTTATAGCGGGCCCACAGATACGCAGTATTTA.

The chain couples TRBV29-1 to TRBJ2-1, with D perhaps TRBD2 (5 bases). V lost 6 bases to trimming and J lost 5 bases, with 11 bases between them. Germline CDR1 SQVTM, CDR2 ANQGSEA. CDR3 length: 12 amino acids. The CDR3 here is CSVEGVDNEQFF. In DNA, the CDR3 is TGCAGCGTAGAGGGAGTTGACAATGAGCAGTTCTTC.

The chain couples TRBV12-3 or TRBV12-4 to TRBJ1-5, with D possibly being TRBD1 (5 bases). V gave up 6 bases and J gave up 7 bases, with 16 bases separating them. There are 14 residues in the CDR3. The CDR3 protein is CASRFGGGGQPQHF. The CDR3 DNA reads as TGTGCCAGCAGATTTGGCGGGGGGGGACAGCCCCAGCATTTT.

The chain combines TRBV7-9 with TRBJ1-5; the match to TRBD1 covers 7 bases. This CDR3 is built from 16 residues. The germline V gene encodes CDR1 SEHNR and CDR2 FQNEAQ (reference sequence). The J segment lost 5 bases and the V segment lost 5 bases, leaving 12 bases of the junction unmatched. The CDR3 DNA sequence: TGTGCCAGCAGCGGGACAGTTAGCGCACGCCATCAGCCCCAGCATTTT. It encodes CASSGTVSARHQPQHF.

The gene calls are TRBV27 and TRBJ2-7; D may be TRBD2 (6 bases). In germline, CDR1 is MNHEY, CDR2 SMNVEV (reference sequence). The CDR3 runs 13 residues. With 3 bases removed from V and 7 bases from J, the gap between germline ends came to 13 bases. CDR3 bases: TGTGCCAGCAGTTTTGCGGGGTCTTGGGAGCAGTACTTC. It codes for CASSFAGSWEQYF.

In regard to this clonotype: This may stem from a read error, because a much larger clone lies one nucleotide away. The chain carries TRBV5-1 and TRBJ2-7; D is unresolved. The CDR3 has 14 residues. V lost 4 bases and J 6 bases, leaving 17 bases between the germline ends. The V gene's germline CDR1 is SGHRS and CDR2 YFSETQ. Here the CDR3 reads CASSILDRPFEQYF. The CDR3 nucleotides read TGCGCCAGCAGCATACTCGACCGACCCTTCGAGCAGTACTTC. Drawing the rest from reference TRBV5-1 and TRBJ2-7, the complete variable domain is KAGVTQTPRYLIKTRGQQVTLSCSPISGHRSVSWYQQTPGQGLQFLFEYFSETQRNKGNFPGRFSGRQFSNSRSEMNVSTLELGDSALYLCASSILDRPFEQYFGPGTRLTVT.

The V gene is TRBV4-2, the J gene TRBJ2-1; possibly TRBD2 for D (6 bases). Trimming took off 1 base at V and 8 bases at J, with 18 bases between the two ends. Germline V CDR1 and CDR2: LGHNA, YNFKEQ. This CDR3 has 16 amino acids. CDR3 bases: TGTGCCAGCAGCCAAGTGACTAGTGGGCATTACCATGAGCAGTTCTTC. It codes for CASSQVTSGHYHEQFF.

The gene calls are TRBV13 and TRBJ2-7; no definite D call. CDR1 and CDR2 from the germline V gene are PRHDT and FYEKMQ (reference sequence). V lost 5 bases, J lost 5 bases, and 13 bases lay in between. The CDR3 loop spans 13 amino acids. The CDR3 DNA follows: TGTGCCAGCAGCCCCCCAGACTTCAACGAGCAGTACTTC. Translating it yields CASSPPDFNEQYF.

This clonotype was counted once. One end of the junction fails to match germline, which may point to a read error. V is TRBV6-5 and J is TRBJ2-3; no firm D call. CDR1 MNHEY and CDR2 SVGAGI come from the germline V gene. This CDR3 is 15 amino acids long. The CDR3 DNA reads TGTGCCAGAAGTCAACAGAAGTTTGGCACAGAAACGCAGTATTTT. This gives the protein CARSQQKFGTETQYF.

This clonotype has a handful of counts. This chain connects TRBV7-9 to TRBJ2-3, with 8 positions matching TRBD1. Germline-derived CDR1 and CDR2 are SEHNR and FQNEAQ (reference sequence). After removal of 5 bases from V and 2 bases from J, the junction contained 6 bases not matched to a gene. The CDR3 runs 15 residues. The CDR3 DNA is TGTGCCAGCAGCAACTGGGACAGGTCCACAGATACGCAGTATTTT. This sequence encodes CASSNWDRSTDTQYF.

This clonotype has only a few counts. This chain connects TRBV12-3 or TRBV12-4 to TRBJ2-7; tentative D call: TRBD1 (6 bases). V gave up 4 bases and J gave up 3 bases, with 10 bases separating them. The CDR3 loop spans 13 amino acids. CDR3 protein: CASSYGQIYEQYF. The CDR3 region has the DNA TGTGCCAGCAGTTATGGACAGATCTACGAGCAGTACTTC.

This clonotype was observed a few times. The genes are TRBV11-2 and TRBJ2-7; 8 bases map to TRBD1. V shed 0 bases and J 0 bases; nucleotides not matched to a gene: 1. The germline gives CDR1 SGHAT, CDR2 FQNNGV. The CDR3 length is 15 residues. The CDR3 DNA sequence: TGTGCCAGCAGCTTAGACAGGGGGCACTCCTACGAGCAGTACTTC. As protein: CASSLDRGHSYEQYF.

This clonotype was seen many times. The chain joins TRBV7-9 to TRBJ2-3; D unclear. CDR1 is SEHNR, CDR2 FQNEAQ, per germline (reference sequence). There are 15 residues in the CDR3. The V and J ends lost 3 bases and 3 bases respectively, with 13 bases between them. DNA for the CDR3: TGTGCCAGCAGCTTCGTCTTGGATGCAACAGATACGCAGTATTTT. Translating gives CASSFVLDATDTQYF. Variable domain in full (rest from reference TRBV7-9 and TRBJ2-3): DTGVSQNPRHKITKRGQNVTFRCDPISEHNRLYWYRQTLGQGPEFLTYFQNEAQLEKSRLLSDRFSAERPKGSFSTLEIQRTEQGDSAMYLCASSFVLDATDTQYFGPGTRLTVL.